A selection of T cell receptor beta chains follows, all from one sample in a study of CD8 T cells in ankylosing spondylitis. From the 5' RACE reads, TCRdb called clonotypes with MiXCR, one entry per CDR3 protein. Seen here are approximately 150,000 distinct CDR3 sequences, around a third observed once, and the top ten hold 6%. Sequencing was done on a sample of synovial fluid, either unsorted or a sorted T cell fraction (not recorded which). These receptors came from a male donor with ankylosing spondylitis. Both conserved end residues are trimmed from each CDR3. Fields, in order: V gene, CDR3 protein.

V gene: TRBV7-9
CDR3 protein: ASSSNARQGS

V gene: TRBV20-1
CDR3 protein: SATQGITEAF

V gene: TRBV5-6
CDR3 protein: ASSPLRGSSAYNEQF

V gene: TRBV20-1
CDR3 protein: SAGQGVLYEQY

V gene: TRBV12-3/TRBV12-4
CDR3 protein: ASSQGVGNTIY

V gene: TRBV5-1
CDR3 protein: ASSLPFVSSYNEQF

V gene: TRBV12-3/TRBV12-4
CDR3 protein: ASSLEPKQF

V gene: TRBV4-2
CDR3 protein: ASSLGRDRVIDTQY

V gene: TRBV28
CDR3 protein: ASTTGQIYEQY

V gene: TRBV28
CDR3 protein: ASSSPGSLSQPQH

V gene: TRBV20-1
CDR3 protein: SAPIRDSPRDTQY

V gene: TRBV5-1
CDR3 protein: ASSLDRVDSPLH

V gene: TRBV7-9
CDR3 protein: ASKGLNTEAF

V gene: TRBV18
CDR3 protein: ASSPPIIGRTGGPGYSPLH

V gene: TRBV3-1
CDR3 protein: ASSPPSGANTGELF

V gene: TRBV5-1
CDR3 protein: ATATSSSPDTQY

V gene: TRBV29-1
CDR3 protein: SVLGLAGVNTQY

V gene: TRBV27
CDR3 protein: ASSLGLAGGYQETQY

V gene: TRBV11-2
CDR3 protein: ASSLGGGIGMGAF